This entry lists 30 T cell receptor beta chains sequenced from one sample in a study of beta chain features in type 1 diabetes. Expressed TCRB transcripts were sequenced because the isolated RNA had all been reverse transcribed beforehand. Assay: immunoSEQ multiplex PCR; the TCRdb copy retains only in-frame clones and omits some. The repertoire includes a few hundred thousand clones, 8% to 10% of them detected once, and about 0.6% sits in the top ten. The antigens for these receptors are not known. Findings and caveats of the study: Significant though moderate, a shortening of TCRB CDR3s appeared in all four CD4+ subsets of Type 1 diabetes patients.

Sequences were obtained from central memory CD4+ T cells from blood. The receptor source for this set is a man aged 25 to 40 with type 1 diabetes.

The gene calls are TRBV28 and TRBJ2-1; the D gene could be TRBD1 or TRBD2 (5 bases each). Germline V gene sequence: CDR1 MDHEN, CDR2 SYDVKM. The CDR3 extends over 14 amino acids. V lost 11 bases and J lost 9, with 23 bases in between. This chain's CDR3 is CAYSPGTLRGEQFF. The CDR3 bases are TGTGCCTATAGCCCCGGGACCCTAAGGGGTGAGCAGTTCTTC.

This clone appeared a few times. The chain carries TRBV18 and TRBJ1-2, with unresolved D. The CDR3 length is 18 residues. Deletions cut 2 bases from V and 5 bases from J, with 24 bases between. Germline CDR1 and CDR2: KGHSH and LQKENI. CDR3 nucleotides: TGTGCCAGCTCACCAGGTGCACTAGTCGCAGGCCAGCTTTATGGCTACACCTTC. This gives the protein CASSPGALVAGQLYGYTF.

Many counts were recorded for this clone. This rearrangement joins TRBV19 to TRBJ2-2, with TRBD2 matching over 12 bases. The CDR3 extends over 15 amino acids. V dropped 7 bases and J dropped 3; count of bases not matched to a gene: 3. Germline V lookup: CDR1 LNHDA, CDR2 SQIVND (reference sequence). The CDR3 DNA follows: TGTGCCAGTACCACTAGCGGGAGGTACACCGGGGAGCTGTTTTTT. Amino acids: CASTTSGRYTGELFF. The full variable domain, completed using reference TRBV19 and TRBJ2-2, is DGGITQSPKYLFRKEGQNVTLSCEQNLNHDAMYWYRQDPGQGLRLIYYSQIVNDFQKGDIAEGYSVSREKKESFPLTVTSAQKNPTAFYLCASTTSGRYTGELFFGEGSRLTVL.

This clone has a count of ten or more. This chain connects TRBV7-9 to TRBJ2-7; TRBD1 matches at 10 bases. This CDR3 is built from 14 residues. CDR1 is SEHNR, CDR2 FQNEAQ, per germline (reference sequence). V trimming: 9 bases; J trimming: 5 bases; junction bases outside the gene matches: 10. The CDR3 bases are TGTGCCAGTACGAAGGGGGACAGGGGTCACGAGCAGTACTTC. Amino acid sequence: CASTKGDRGHEQYF.

V and J are TRBV21-1 and TRBJ2-7; the table's D call, TRBD2, has no DNA check behind it. TRBV21-1 is designated a pseudogene. The CDR3 is made up of 17 amino acids. The CDR3 reads CASSKGDNRDYPYEQYF. CDR3 sequence (DNA): TGTGCCAGCAGCAAAGGGGATAACAGGGACTATCCCTACGAGCAGTACTTC.

The sample holds a few counts of this clone. The chain has TRBV15 and TRBJ2-7; possibly TRBD1 for D (6 bases). This CDR3 has 15 amino acids. From germline, CDR1 is LNHNV and CDR2 YYDKDF (reference sequence). Trimming left V 0 bases short and J 4 bases short, with 13 bases between. CDR3 sequence (DNA): TGTGCCACCAGCAGAGATCGTCAGGGGCTGTACGAGCAGTACTTC. Protein sequence: CATSRDRQGLYEQYF. The full variable domain, with the rest looked up from reference TRBV15 and TRBJ2-7, is DAMVIQNPRYQVTQFGKPVTLSCSQTLNHNVMYWYQQKSSQAPKLLFHYYDKDFNNEADTPDNFQSRRPNTSFCFLDIRSPGLGDTAMYLCATSRDRQGLYEQYFGPGTRLTVT.

The rearrangement links TRBV18 to TRBJ2-1; 10 bases agree with TRBD2. Germline CDR1 KGHSH, CDR2 LQKENI. The CDR3 has 16 residues. J was trimmed by 10 bases and V by 0 bases; bases with no gene match: 9. CDR3 sequence reads: CASSPPASGGLREQFF. The DNA for the CDR3 is TGTGCCAGCTCACCACCGGCTAGCGGGGGCCTGAGGGAGCAGTTCTTC.

This chain links TRBV2 with TRBJ2-3; unclear D gene. This CDR3 region has 12 residues. Between the trimmed V and J ends, which lost 3 bases and 2 bases, there was a span of 3 bases. CDR1 and CDR2 (germline): SNHLY, FYNNEI. The CDR3 DNA sequence: TGTGCCAGCAGTGATCTCACAGATACGCAGTATTTT. This gives the protein CASSDLTDTQYF.

The chain links TRBV6-1 to TRBJ1-1; D is perhaps TRBD1 (6 bases). CDR1 is MNHNS, CDR2 SASEGT, per germline. The length of the CDR3 is 15 residues. Trimming stripped 1 base from V and 4 bases from J, with 13 bases between. The CDR3 DNA reads TGTGCCAGCAGTGAAGATCCAGGGGAGAGCACTGAAGCTTTCTTT. Residues: CASSEDPGESTEAFF.

This clone was observed a few times. The CDR3 region is CASSLEGASGYTF. CDR3 nucleotide sequence: TGTGCCAGCAGCTTAGAGGGGGCGAGTGGCTACACCTTC. The chain is built from TRBV5-5 and TRBJ1-2, with 7 positions matching TRBD1. Germline V gene lookup returns CDR1 SGHKS and CDR2 YYEKEE (reference sequence). The J segment lost 7 bases and the V segment lost 2 bases, leaving 5 bases of the junction unmatched. The CDR3 totals 13 residues.

A few counts support this clone. This chain joins TRBV15 and TRBJ2-5, with 8 bases lining up with TRBD1. The CDR3 is 15 amino acids. Germline V gene data show CDR1 as LNHNV and CDR2 as YYDKDF (reference sequence). V was pared by 3 bases and J by 6 bases, with 9 bases of the junction left unmatched. CDR3 amino acids: CATSREWTGKQTQYF. The CDR3 DNA follows: TGTGCCACCAGCAGGGAATGGACAGGGAAACAGACCCAGTACTTC.

This clone was counted only a few times. The chain combines TRBV7-8 with TRBJ1-1, with D unresolved. Trimming shortened V by 0 bases and J by 8 bases, and 10 bases separated the two germline ends. The germline V gene encodes CDR1 SGHVS and CDR2 FQNEAQ. The CDR3 runs 13 residues. The CDR3 spells CASSLAGGREAFF. The CDR3 nucleotides read TGTGCCAGCAGCTTAGCTGGCGGGCGGGAAGCTTTCTTT.

The chain has TRBV7-3 and TRBJ2-7; D might be TRBD2 (7 bases). Trimming pared 4 bases from V and 4 bases from J, leaving 20 bases between. The CDR3 is 16 residues long. Germline CDR1 reads SGHTA; CDR2 reads FQGTGA. The CDR3 spells CASSSQGTTSWYEQYF. Written as DNA, the CDR3 is TGTGCCAGCAGCTCGCAGGGGACTACCTCTTGGTACGAGCAGTACTTC.

The rearrangement joins TRBV6-5 to TRBJ2-7; TRBD1 matches at 7 bases. The CDR3 loop spans 14 amino acids. The V segment lost 6 bases and the J segment 5 bases; nucleotides outside the gene matches: 10. The germline gives CDR1 MNHEY, CDR2 SVGAGI. The CDR3 region has the DNA TGTGCCAGCAGCCCAACAGGGGCCAGTGACGAGCAGTACTTC. Its translation: CASSPTGASDEQYF.

This chain connects TRBV27 to TRBJ2-1, with 12 positions matching TRBD2. V lost 6 bases to trimming and J lost 8 bases; unmatched junction nucleotides: 5. The CDR3 contains 14 residues. The V gene's germline CDR1 is MNHEY and CDR2 SMNVEV (reference sequence). CDR3: CASRTGTSGHEQFF. CDR3 nucleotides: TGTGCCAGCAGGACCGGGACTAGCGGGCATGAGCAGTTCTTC.

This rearrangement joins TRBV28 to TRBJ2-1, with D perhaps matching TRBD2 (6 bases). The CDR3 extends over 18 amino acids. Per the germline V gene, CDR1 is MDHEN and CDR2 is SYDVKM. Trimming cost V 6 bases and J 0 bases, with 21 bases left between them. Written as DNA, the CDR3 is TGTGCCAGCAGACTAGCTTCATCGACACTGAGCTCCTACAATGAGCAGTTCTTC. This sequence encodes CASRLASSTLSSYNEQFF.

There are many counts of this clone. V is TRBV5-4 and J is TRBJ1-3; possibly TRBD1 for D (6 bases). CDR1 is SGHNT, CDR2 YYREEE, per germline (reference sequence). The CDR3 has 15 residues. The V end was cut by 1 base, the J end by 2 bases, with 10 bases between. The CDR3 spells CASSLSAGAGNTIYF. The CDR3 nucleotides read TGTGCCAGCAGCTTGTCGGCAGGGGCTGGAAACACCATATATTTT.

CDR3 DNA sequence: TGTGCCAGCAGTGGTCTACTAGCGGACAATGAGCAGTTCTTC. Protein: CASSGLLADNEQFF. The chain uses TRBV25-1 and TRBJ2-1, with TRBD2 identical over 8 bases. Germline V gene lookup returns CDR1 MGHDK and CDR2 SYGVNS. CDR3 length: 14 amino acids. J gave up 5 bases and V 4 bases, and 4 bases lay outside the gene matches.

The gene calls are TRBV21-1 and TRBJ1-5. TRBV21-1 is classified as a pseudogene. The CDR3 is 14 amino acids. The CDR3 reads CARLEDYSNQPQHF. The CDR3 coding sequence is TGTGCCAGACTCGAAGACTATAGCAATCAGCCCCAGCATTTT.

This clone has a handful of counts. J is TRBJ2-4 and V is TRBV11-3, with D unresolved. This CDR3 is 12 amino acids long. The germline CDR1 and CDR2 sequences are SGHNT and YENEEA. Trimming took 0 bases from V and 10 from J, leaving 7 bases between them. The CDR3, as DNA: TGTGCCAGCAGCTTAGAGGGGTCAATTCAGTACTTC. Amino acids: CASSLEGSIQYF.

This clone was counted a few times. The junction and the germline gene differ at one end; a read error may be behind it. The chain carries TRBV6-1 and TRBJ2-3, with D possibly TRBD2 on 7 matching bases. The germline V gene encodes CDR1 MNHNS and CDR2 SASEGT. The length of the CDR3 is 16 residues. CDR3 nucleotide sequence: TGTGCCATCAGTGAAAGGGGGGGGTCTACCACAGATACGCAGTATTTT. Translation gives CAISERGGSTTDTQYF.

A few counts support this clone. The V gene is TRBV10-3, the J gene TRBJ2-6, with D possibly matching TRBD1 (8 bases). Germline CDR1 and CDR2: ENHRY and SYGVKD. There are 16 residues in the CDR3. V was cut by 6 bases and J by 1 base, with 13 bases left in between. CDR3 DNA: TGTGCCATCAGCGGACAGGGACTATCTGGGGCCAACGTCCTGACTTTC. Its protein is CAISGQGLSGANVLTF.

At least ten counts were recorded for this clone. This rearrangement joins TRBV2 to TRBJ2-5; D perhaps matches TRBD2 (5 bases). Trimming stripped 11 bases from V and 7 bases from J, with 14 bases between. The CDR3 length is 11 residues. CDR1 and CDR2 (germline): SNHLY, FYNNEI. As DNA, the CDR3 is TGTGCCCCAGCAGCGGCAGGGACCCAGTACTTC. As protein: CAPAAAGTQYF.

J is TRBJ2-1 and V is TRBV15, with D possibly TRBD2 on 5 matching bases. Germline V CDR1 and CDR2: LNHNV, YYDKDF (reference sequence). The CDR3 contains 14 residues. V lost 0 bases and J lost 8, with 11 bases in between. CDR3 coding DNA: TGTGCCACCAGCAGAGATGTAACGAGGGATGAGCAGTTCTTC. It specifies CATSRDVTRDEQFF. Complete variable domain (other parts from reference TRBV15 and TRBJ2-1): DAMVIQNPRYQVTQFGKPVTLSCSQTLNHNVMYWYQQKSSQAPKLLFHYYDKDFNNEADTPDNFQSRRPNTSFCFLDIRSPGLGDTAMYLCATSRDVTRDEQFFGPGTRLTVL.

This clone was counted a few times. The rearrangement joins TRBV30 to TRBJ1-4; possible D gene TRBD1, 6 bases. V gave up 0 bases and J gave up 6 bases, with 11 bases separating them. The CDR3 has 14 amino acids. Germline loops: CDR1 GTSNPN, CDR2 SVGIG (reference sequence). CDR3 nucleotide sequence: TGTGCCTGGAGTGTACGCGGGGGCGATGAAAAACTGTTTTTT. Translation gives CAWSVRGGDEKLFF. Drawing the rest from reference TRBV30 and TRBJ1-4, the complete variable domain is SQTIHQWPATLVQPVGSPLSLECTVEGTSNPNLYWYRQAAGRGLQLLFYSVGIGQISSEVPQNLSASRPQDRQFILSSKKLLLSDSGFYLCAWSVRGGDEKLFFGSGTQLSVL.

Many counts were recorded for this clone. The chain carries TRBV27 and TRBJ1-4, with D unclear. With 5 bases removed from V and 5 bases from J, the gap between germline ends came to 15 bases. Germline CDR1 MNHEY, CDR2 SMNVEV (reference sequence). The CDR3 loop spans 15 amino acids. The DNA for the CDR3 is TGTGCCAGCAGTCCAGACCGCGCACGAAATGAAAAACTGTTTTTT. It specifies CASSPDRARNEKLFF.

A few counts support this clone. The chain joins TRBV4-1 to TRBJ1-1, with 10 nucleotides matching TRBD1. The ends lost 4 bases at V and 0 bases at J; junction bases unmatched: 5. The CDR3 loop spans 16 amino acids. Germline V gene sequence: CDR1 MGHRA, CDR2 YSYEKL. The CDR3 region is CASSPGQGEVNTEAFF. The CDR3 bases are TGCGCCAGCAGCCCCGGACAGGGGGAAGTGAACACTGAAGCTTTCTTT.

Only a few counts were recorded for this clone. The chain recombines TRBV5-4 with TRBJ2-5; no firm D call. The J call may be in error: the DNA end matches TRBJ2-7 better. The CDR3 is 14 residues long. Germline CDR1 reads SGHNT; CDR2 reads YYREEE (reference sequence). In DNA form, the CDR3 reads TGTGCCAGCAGCTTAACCTCGAGCTCCTACGAGCAGTACTTC. Its translation is CASSLTSSSYEQYF.

This clone turned up a few times. The genes are TRBV5-5 and TRBJ2-2; perhaps TRBD2 as D (5 bases). The V end lost 1 base, the J end lost 4 bases, and 11 bases lay between the germline ends. The CDR3 is 15 residues long. Germline loops: CDR1 SGHKS, CDR2 YYEKEE (reference sequence). CDR3 DNA: TGTGCCAGCAGCTTGTTTTGGGGAGTCACCGGGGAGCTGTTTTTT. Protein: CASSLFWGVTGELFF.

The sample holds a few counts of this clone. This sequence joins TRBV28 and TRBJ2-7, with 11 bases fitting TRBD1. The CDR3 runs 15 residues. CDR1 and CDR2 from the germline V gene are MDHEN and SYDVKM. V trimming: 7 bases; J trimming: 3 bases; junction bases outside the gene matches: 8. This chain's CDR3 is CASTLSGTGGYEQYF. Written as DNA, the CDR3 is TGTGCCAGCACATTATCAGGGACAGGGGGCTACGAGCAGTACTTC.